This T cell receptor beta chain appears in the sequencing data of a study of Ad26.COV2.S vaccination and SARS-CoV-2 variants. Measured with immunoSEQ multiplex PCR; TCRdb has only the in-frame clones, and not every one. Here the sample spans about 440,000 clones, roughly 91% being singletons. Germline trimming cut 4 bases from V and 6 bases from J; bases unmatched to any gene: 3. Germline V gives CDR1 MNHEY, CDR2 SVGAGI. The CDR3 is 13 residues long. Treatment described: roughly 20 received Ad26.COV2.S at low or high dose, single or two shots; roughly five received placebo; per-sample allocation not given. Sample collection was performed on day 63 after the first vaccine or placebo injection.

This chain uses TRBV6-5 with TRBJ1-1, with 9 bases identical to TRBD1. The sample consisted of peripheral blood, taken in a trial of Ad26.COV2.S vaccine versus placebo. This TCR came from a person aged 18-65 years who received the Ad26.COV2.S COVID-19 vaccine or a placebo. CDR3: CASSSRTGAEAFF. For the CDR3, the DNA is TGTGCCAGCAGTTCCCGGACAGGGGCTGAAGCTTTCTTT.